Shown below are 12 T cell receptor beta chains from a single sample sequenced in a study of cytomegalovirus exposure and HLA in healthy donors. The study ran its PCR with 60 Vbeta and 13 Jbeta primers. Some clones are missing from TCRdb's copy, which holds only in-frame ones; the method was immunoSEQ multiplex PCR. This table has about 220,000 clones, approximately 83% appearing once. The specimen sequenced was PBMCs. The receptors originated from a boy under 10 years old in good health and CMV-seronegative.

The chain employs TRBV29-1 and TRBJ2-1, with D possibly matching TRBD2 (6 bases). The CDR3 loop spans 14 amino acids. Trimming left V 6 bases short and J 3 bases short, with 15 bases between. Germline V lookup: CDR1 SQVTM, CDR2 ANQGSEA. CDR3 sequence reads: CSVEGRLYYNEQFF. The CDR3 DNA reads TGCAGCGTGGAGGGACGGCTCTACTACAATGAGCAGTTCTTC.

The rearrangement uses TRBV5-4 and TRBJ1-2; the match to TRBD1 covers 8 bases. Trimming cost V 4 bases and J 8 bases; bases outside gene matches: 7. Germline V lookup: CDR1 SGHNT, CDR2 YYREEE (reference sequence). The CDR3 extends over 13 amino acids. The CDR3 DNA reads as TGTGCCAGCAGCATCGACAGGGGCGAAGGCTACACCTTC. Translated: CASSIDRGEGYTF.

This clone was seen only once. The CDR3 bases are TGCGCCAGCAGCCCGACGGGACTGCTTTACGAGCAGTACTTC. Encoded protein: CASSPTGLLYEQYF. This chain joins TRBV5-1 and TRBJ2-5, with D possibly matching TRBD2 (6 bases). The J call may be incorrect, as the DNA end agrees better with TRBJ2-7. The CDR3 runs to 14 residues. CDR1 and CDR2 from the germline V gene are SGHRS and YFSETQ.

The CDR3 sequence is CASSGGGSSTEAFF. For the CDR3, the DNA is TGTGCCAGCAGCGGAGGGGGCAGTAGTACTGAAGCTTTCTTT. The chain carries TRBV5-6 and TRBJ1-1, with TRBD1 matching 7 bases. From germline, CDR1 is SGHDT and CDR2 YYEEEE. The CDR3 sequence is 14 residues long. Germline trimming cut 4 bases from V and 5 bases from J; bases unmatched to any gene: 8.

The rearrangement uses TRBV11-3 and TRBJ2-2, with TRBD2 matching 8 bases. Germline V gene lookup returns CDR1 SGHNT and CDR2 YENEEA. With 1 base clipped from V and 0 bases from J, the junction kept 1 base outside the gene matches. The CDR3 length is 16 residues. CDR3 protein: CASSLVSGANTGELFF. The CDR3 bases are TGTGCCAGCAGCTTAGTTAGCGGGGCGAACACCGGGGAGCTGTTTTTT.

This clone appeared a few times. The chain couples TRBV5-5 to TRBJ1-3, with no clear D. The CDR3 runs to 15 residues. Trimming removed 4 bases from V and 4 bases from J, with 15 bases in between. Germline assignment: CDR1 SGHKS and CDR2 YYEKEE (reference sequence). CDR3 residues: CASSPMWAGGNTIYF. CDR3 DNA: TGTGCCAGCAGCCCAATGTGGGCAGGAGGAAACACCATATATTTT. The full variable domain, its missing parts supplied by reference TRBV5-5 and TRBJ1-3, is DAGVTQSPTHLIKTRGQQVTLRCSPISGHKSVSWYQQVLGQGPQFIFQYYEKEERGRGNFPDRFSARQFPNYSSELNVNALLLGDSALYLCASSPMWAGGNTIYFGEGSWLTVV.

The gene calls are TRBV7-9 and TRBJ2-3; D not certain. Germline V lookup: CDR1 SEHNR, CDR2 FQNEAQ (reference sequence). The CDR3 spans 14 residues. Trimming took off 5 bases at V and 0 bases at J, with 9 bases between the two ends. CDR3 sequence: CASSLSYSTDTQYF. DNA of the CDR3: TGTGCCAGCAGCCTGTCGTATAGCACAGATACGCAGTATTTT.

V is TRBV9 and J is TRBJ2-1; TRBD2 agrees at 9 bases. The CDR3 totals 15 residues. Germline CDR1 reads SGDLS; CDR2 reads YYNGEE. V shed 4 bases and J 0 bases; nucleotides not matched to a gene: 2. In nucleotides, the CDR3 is TGTGCCAGCAGCCATAGCGGGAGCTCCTACAATGAGCAGTTCTTC. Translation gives CASSHSGSSYNEQFF.

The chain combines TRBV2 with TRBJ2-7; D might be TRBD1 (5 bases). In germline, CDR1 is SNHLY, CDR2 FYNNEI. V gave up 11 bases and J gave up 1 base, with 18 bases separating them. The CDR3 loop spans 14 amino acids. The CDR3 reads CASTDTRASYEQYF. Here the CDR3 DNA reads TGTGCCTCAACGGATACCAGGGCGTCCTACGAGCAGTACTTC.

CDR3 DNA sequence: TGTGCCAGCAGTTTGTCCAATAACTATGGCTACACCTTC. Encoded protein: CASSLSNNYGYTF. The V and J genes are TRBV27 and TRBJ1-2; D is unclear. The V gene lost 3 bases and the J gene lost 1 base, with 6 bases spanning the gap. Per the germline V gene, CDR1 is MNHEY and CDR2 is SMNVEV (reference sequence). The CDR3 spans 13 residues.

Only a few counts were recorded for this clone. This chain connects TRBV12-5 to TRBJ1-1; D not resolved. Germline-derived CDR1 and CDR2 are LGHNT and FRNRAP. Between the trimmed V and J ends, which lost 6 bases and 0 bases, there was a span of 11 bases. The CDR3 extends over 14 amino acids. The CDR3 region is CASGLGLLNTEAFF. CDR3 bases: TGTGCTAGTGGCCTCGGACTCTTGAACACTGAAGCTTTCTTT.

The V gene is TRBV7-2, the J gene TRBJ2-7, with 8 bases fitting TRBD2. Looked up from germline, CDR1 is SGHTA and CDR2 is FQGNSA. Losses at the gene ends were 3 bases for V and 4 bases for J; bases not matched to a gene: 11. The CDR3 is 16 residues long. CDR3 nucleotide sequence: TGTGCCAGCAGCTTTGGGTGGTTGAGCGGGAGTTACGAGCAGTACTTC. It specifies CASSFGWLSGSYEQYF.